Presented here are 27 T cell receptor beta chains from one specimen sequenced in a study of blood T cell repertoires in COVID-19. Data came from immunoSEQ multiplex PCR; TCRdb stores just in-frame clones and leaves some out. The sample yields around 130,000 clones, more than 75% seen once. Sequenced material: peripheral blood. The receptors stem from a man aged 55 to 70 with acute or convalescent COVID-19.

The chain is built from TRBV18 and TRBJ1-1; TRBD1 matches at 8 bases. Trimming cost V 6 bases and J 4 bases; bases outside gene matches: 4. This CDR3 has 13 residues. CDR1 is KGHSH and CDR2 is LQKENI in the germline V gene. The CDR3 DNA follows: TGTGCCAGCTCTCAGACAGGGGCCACTGAAGCTTTCTTT. This encodes CASSQTGATEAFF.

The chain is built from TRBV19 and TRBJ2-7; the D gene is possibly TRBD1 (5 bases). The germline V gene encodes CDR1 LNHDA and CDR2 SQIVND (reference sequence). Trimming pared 6 bases from V and 2 bases from J, leaving 17 bases between. The CDR3 totals 15 residues. CDR3 in DNA: TGTGCCAGTAGCCCACGGGCTCAGGGCCCCTACGAGCAGTACTTC. Its translation is CASSPRAQGPYEQYF.

This chain links TRBV19 with TRBJ1-5; the D gene is possibly TRBD1 (6 bases). V lost 10 bases and J 1 base, leaving 23 bases between the germline ends. The CDR3 has 17 amino acids. Germline V CDR1 and CDR2: LNHDA, SQIVND (reference sequence). The CDR3 reads CATQDRSERVSNQPQHF. The CDR3 DNA follows: TGTGCCACCCAGGACAGATCAGAAAGGGTGAGCAATCAGCCCCAGCATTTT.

This clone was found a few times. This chain uses TRBV10-1 with TRBJ1-1; D uncertain. The CDR3 sequence is 14 residues long. Deletions cut 6 bases from V and 3 bases from J, with 14 bases between. The germline gives CDR1 WNHNN, CDR2 SYGVQD (reference sequence). CDR3 nucleotides: TGCGCCAGCAGCACGGGATTTGCGGACACTGAAGCTTTCTTT. Its translation: CASSTGFADTEAFF.

The chain joins TRBV2 to TRBJ1-5; the D gene is possibly TRBD1 (5 bases). Trimming took 3 bases from V and 4 from J, leaving 7 bases between them. Germline assignment: CDR1 SNHLY and CDR2 FYNNEI. The CDR3 is 13 residues long. For the CDR3, the DNA is TGTGCCAGCAGTGAGCAGGGTAATCAGCCCCAGCATTTT. This encodes CASSEQGNQPQHF.

This rearrangement joins TRBV12-3 or TRBV12-4 to TRBJ2-5; D perhaps matches TRBD2 (6 bases). Deletions cut 6 bases from V and 4 bases from J, with 9 bases between. This CDR3 spans 12 amino acids. CDR3 region: CASSPGGETQYF. CDR3 sequence (DNA): TGTGCCAGCAGCCCCGGGGGAGAGACCCAGTACTTC.

The chain recombines TRBV4-3 with TRBJ1-4, with a weak D call TRBD1 (5 bases). Germline assignment: CDR1 LGHNA and CDR2 YSLEER. The CDR3 extends over 17 amino acids. V lost 0 bases to trimming and J lost 4 bases, with 15 bases between them. CDR3 coding DNA: TGCGCCAGCAGCCAAGATCCCGGCGACAGAGATAATGAAAAACTGTTTTTT. Amino acids: CASSQDPGDRDNEKLFF.

The chain combines TRBV3-1 (or the pseudogene TRBV3-2) with TRBJ2-5; tentatively, D is TRBD2 (5 bases). Trimming cost V 3 bases and J 2 bases, with 13 bases left between them. Germline lookup yields CDR1 LGHDT and CDR2 YNNKEL (reference sequence). The CDR3 totals 15 residues. CDR3 protein: CASSQEARAQETQYF. The DNA for the CDR3 is TGTGCCAGCAGCCAGGAAGCGAGGGCTCAAGAGACCCAGTACTTC.

The chain recombines TRBV11-2 with TRBJ2-2; TRBD2 matches at 7 bases. V was clipped by 0 bases and J by 5 bases; unmatched bases: 3. The CDR3 has 15 residues. Per germline, CDR1 SGHAT and CDR2 FQNNGV. DNA for the CDR3: TGTGCCAGCAGCTTAGAGGGCGGGGGAACCGGGGAGCTGTTTTTT. Its protein is CASSLEGGGTGELFF.

The chain recombines TRBV20-1 with TRBJ2-3, with no clear D. This CDR3 region has 12 residues. Trimming cost V 3 bases and J 5 bases, with 9 bases left between them. Germline V gene data show CDR1 as DFQATT and CDR2 as SNEGSKA (reference sequence). CDR3 protein: CSASYSGDTQYF. The CDR3 DNA sequence: TGCAGTGCTAGTTATAGTGGAGATACGCAGTATTTT.

The genes are TRBV9 and TRBJ2-3; D is unclear. The CDR3 is 14 amino acids. The germline CDR1 and CDR2 sequences are SGDLS and YYNGEE. The V gene lost 0 bases and the J gene lost 0 bases, with 5 bases spanning the gap. CDR3 in amino acids: CASSVVPSTDTQYF. Here the CDR3 DNA reads TGTGCCAGCAGCGTAGTTCCTAGCACAGATACGCAGTATTTT.

V and J are TRBV7-9 and TRBJ2-7, with D possibly being TRBD2 (6 bases). V lost 3 bases and J lost 6, with 9 bases in between. The CDR3 sequence is 12 residues long. Germline assignment: CDR1 SEHNR and CDR2 FQNEAQ (reference sequence). The CDR3 sequence: CASSFGGPEQYF. CDR3 nucleotides: TGTGCCAGCAGCTTTGGAGGGCCCGAGCAGTACTTC.

DNA for the CDR3: TGTGCAGCGGGGACAGGGCTTTACGAGCAGTACTTC. Amino acids: CAAGTGLYEQYF. The gene calls are TRBV30 and TRBJ2-7, with 9 nucleotides matching TRBD1. The CDR3 runs 12 residues. Germline-derived CDR1 and CDR2 are GTSNPN and SVGIG (reference sequence).

The chain is built from TRBV29-1 and TRBJ2-3, with 8 bases that match TRBD2. Germline V gene sequence: CDR1 SQVTM, CDR2 ANQGSEA. This CDR3 comprises 18 residues. The J segment lost 1 base and the V segment lost 8 bases, leaving 20 bases of the junction unmatched. The CDR3 region is CSFWGRPSGSHRTDTQYF. The CDR3 DNA follows: TGCAGCTTTTGGGGGAGGCCCAGCGGGAGTCACCGCACAGATACGCAGTATTTT.

The chain recombines TRBV6-5 with TRBJ1-2; no definite D call. The CDR3 covers 13 residues. The germline V and J ends were trimmed by 5 bases and 4 bases, with 11 bases remaining between them. From germline, CDR1 is MNHEY and CDR2 SVGAGI. The CDR3 loop reads CASSRPGIYGYTF. The CDR3 nucleotides are TGTGCCAGCAGTAGACCGGGAATCTATGGCTACACCTTC.

The rearrangement joins TRBV6-5 to TRBJ1-5; 7 bases fit TRBD1. CDR1 is MNHEY and CDR2 is SVGAGI in the germline V gene. Trimming cost V 7 bases and J 4 bases; bases outside gene matches: 4. This CDR3 has 13 amino acids. The CDR3 reads CASIGTANQPQHF. The CDR3 nucleotides read TGTGCCAGCATTGGGACAGCAAATCAGCCCCAGCATTTT.

V gene TRBV6-2 or TRBV6-3 combines with J gene TRBJ2-7, with 10 positions matching TRBD2. Germline V gene sequence: CDR1 MNHEY, CDR2 SVGEGT. CDR3 length: 17 amino acids. V shed 3 bases, J shed 0 bases, and the junction held 8 bases outside the gene matches. The CDR3 sequence is CASSYGPSGRISYEQYF. The CDR3 DNA is TGTGCCAGCAGTTATGGGCCTAGCGGGAGAATCTCCTACGAGCAGTACTTC.

The chain uses TRBV5-4 and TRBJ2-7, with 8 bases that match TRBD1. Germline V gives CDR1 SGHNT, CDR2 YYREEE (reference sequence). The CDR3 loop spans 15 amino acids. V trimming: 2 bases; J trimming: 2 bases; junction bases outside the gene matches: 6. CDR3 sequence (DNA): TGTGCCAGCAGCTTAAGGGACAGGATCCCCTACGAGCAGTACTTC. Translating gives CASSLRDRIPYEQYF. The whole variable domain, filled in from reference TRBV5-4 and TRBJ2-7, reads ETGVTQSPTHLIKTRGQQVTLRCSSQSGHNTVSWYQQALGQGPQFIFQYYREEENGRGNFPPRFSGLQFPNYSSELNVNALELDDSALYLCASSLRDRIPYEQYFGPGTRLTVT.

The table lists this clone with a count of one. This chain connects TRBV7-2 to TRBJ2-7, with a tentative D call TRBD1 (6 bases). Germline CDR1 is SGHTA and CDR2 is FQGNSA. The CDR3 runs 15 residues. V lost 5 bases, J lost 2 bases, and 16 bases lay in between. The CDR3 protein is CASSGQGGQTYEQYF. The CDR3 DNA follows: TGTGCCAGCAGCGGCCAAGGAGGACAGACCTACGAGCAGTACTTC. Together with reference TRBV7-2 and TRBJ2-7, the CDR3 gives the full variable domain: GAGVSQSPSNKVTEKGKDVELRCDPISGHTALYWYRQSLGQGLEFLIYFQGNSAPDKSGLPSDRFSAERTGGSVSTLTIQRTQQEDSAVYLCASSGQGGQTYEQYFGPGTRLTVT.

The V call is TRBV2, the J call TRBJ1-4; 8 nucleotides line up with TRBD1. Germline CDR1 and CDR2: SNHLY and FYNNEI. Trimming cost V 4 bases and J 8 bases; bases outside gene matches: 9. CDR3 size: 15 residues. The CDR3 protein is CASSAEGTGGEKLFF. The CDR3 DNA is TGTGCCAGCAGTGCTGAAGGGACAGGAGGAGAAAAACTGTTTTTT.

The chain recombines TRBV10-3 with TRBJ1-5, with 9 bases lining up with TRBD1. Trimming cost V 5 bases and J 7 bases; bases outside gene matches: 6. There are 14 residues in the CDR3. Per germline, CDR1 ENHRY and CDR2 SYGVKD. DNA for the CDR3: TGTGCCATCAGTAGGGACAGGGAAGACCAGCCCCAGCATTTT. This gives the protein CAISRDREDQPQHF.

The V and J genes are TRBV9 and TRBJ1-1; TRBD1 aligns across 9 bases. V trimming: 2 bases; J trimming: 4 bases; junction bases outside the gene matches: 6. Germline loops: CDR1 SGDLS, CDR2 YYNGEE. The CDR3 sequence is 15 residues long. CDR3 region: CASSVPPTGGTEAFF. CDR3 coding DNA: TGTGCCAGCAGCGTTCCCCCGACAGGGGGCACTGAAGCTTTCTTT.

J is TRBJ1-1 and V is TRBV7-2; D is undetermined. V lost 3 bases to trimming and J lost 4 bases, with 15 bases between them. Germline V gives CDR1 SGHTA, CDR2 FQGNSA. This CDR3 has 15 residues. The CDR3 nucleotides read TGTGCCAGCAGCTTGACGGGAGGAGGAGGCACTGAAGCTTTCTTT. Translated, it gives CASSLTGGGGTEAFF.

J is TRBJ2-2 and V is TRBV27; TRBD1 agrees at 8 bases. The ends lost 6 bases at V and 4 bases at J; junction bases unmatched: 4. The CDR3 has 14 residues. Per the germline V gene, CDR1 is MNHEY and CDR2 is SMNVEV (reference sequence). The CDR3 sequence: CASSDRGFTGELFF. DNA of the CDR3: TGTGCCAGCAGCGACAGGGGATTCACCGGGGAGCTGTTTTTT.

The chain combines TRBV28 with TRBJ1-2; 8 positions match TRBD1. V dropped 5 bases and J dropped 2; count of bases not matched to a gene: 7. Germline CDR1 is MDHEN and CDR2 is SYDVKM. This CDR3 spans 15 amino acids. CDR3 loop: CASSTQGAPNYGYTF. Written as DNA, the CDR3 is TGTGCCAGCAGTACCCAGGGGGCGCCGAACTATGGCTACACCTTC.

The rearrangement joins TRBV29-1 to TRBJ2-2; the D gene is possibly TRBD2 (5 bases). Germline V gene sequence: CDR1 SQVTM, CDR2 ANQGSEA. V was shortened by 2 bases and J by 7 bases, with 14 bases between the two germline ends. The CDR3 is 14 residues long. Here the CDR3 reads CSVEKGSGFGELFF. The CDR3 coding sequence is TGCAGCGTTGAAAAAGGGAGCGGCTTCGGGGAGCTGTTTTTT.

The gene calls are TRBV4-1 and TRBJ2-7; D is unresolved. Trimming removed 4 bases from V and 6 bases from J, with 16 bases in between. CDR1 is MGHRA and CDR2 is YSYEKL in the germline V gene. The CDR3 sequence is 14 residues long. CDR3 nucleotide sequence: TGCGCCAGCAGCCTTGGCCCTCTAGTAGGCGAGCAGTACTTC. Translated, it gives CASSLGPLVGEQYF.